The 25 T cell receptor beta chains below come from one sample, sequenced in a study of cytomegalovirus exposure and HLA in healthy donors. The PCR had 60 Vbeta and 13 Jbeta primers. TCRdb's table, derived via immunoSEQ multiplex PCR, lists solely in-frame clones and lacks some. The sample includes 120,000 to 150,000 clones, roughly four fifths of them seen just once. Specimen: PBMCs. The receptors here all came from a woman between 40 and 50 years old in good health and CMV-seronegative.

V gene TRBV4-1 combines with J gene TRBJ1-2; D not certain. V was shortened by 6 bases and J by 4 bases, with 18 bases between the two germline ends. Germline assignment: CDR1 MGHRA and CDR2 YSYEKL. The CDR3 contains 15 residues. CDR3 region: CASRLPRDGIYGYTF. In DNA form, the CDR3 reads TGCGCCAGCAGATTACCGAGGGATGGGATCTATGGCTACACCTTC.

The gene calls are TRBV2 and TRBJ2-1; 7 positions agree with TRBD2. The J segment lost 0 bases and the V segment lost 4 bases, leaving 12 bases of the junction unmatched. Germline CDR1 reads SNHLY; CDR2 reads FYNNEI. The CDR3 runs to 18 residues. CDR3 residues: CASSGERLTSRSYNEQFF. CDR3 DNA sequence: TGTGCCAGCAGTGGAGAACGTCTGACTAGCCGCTCCTACAATGAGCAGTTCTTC.

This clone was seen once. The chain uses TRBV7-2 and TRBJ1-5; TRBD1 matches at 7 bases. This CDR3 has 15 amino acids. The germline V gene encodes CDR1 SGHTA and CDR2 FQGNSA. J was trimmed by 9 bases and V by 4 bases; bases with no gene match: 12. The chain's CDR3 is CASSSNTGASGPQHF. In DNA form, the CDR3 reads TGTGCCAGCAGCTCCAATACAGGGGCCTCTGGGCCCCAGCATTTT.

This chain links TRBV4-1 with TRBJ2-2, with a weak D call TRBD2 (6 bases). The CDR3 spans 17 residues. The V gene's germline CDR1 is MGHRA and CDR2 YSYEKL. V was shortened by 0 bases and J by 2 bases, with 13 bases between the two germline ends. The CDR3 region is CASSQDPAGVNTGELFF. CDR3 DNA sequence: TGCGCCAGCAGCCAAGATCCAGCGGGCGTAAACACCGGGGAGCTGTTTTTT.

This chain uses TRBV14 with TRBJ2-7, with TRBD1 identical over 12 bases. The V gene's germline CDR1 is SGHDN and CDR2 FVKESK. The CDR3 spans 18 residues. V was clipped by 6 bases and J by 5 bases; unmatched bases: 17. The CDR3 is CASSRSIHRDRGLHEQYF. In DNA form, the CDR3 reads TGTGCCAGCAGTCGATCCATCCACCGGGACAGGGGGCTGCACGAGCAGTACTTC.

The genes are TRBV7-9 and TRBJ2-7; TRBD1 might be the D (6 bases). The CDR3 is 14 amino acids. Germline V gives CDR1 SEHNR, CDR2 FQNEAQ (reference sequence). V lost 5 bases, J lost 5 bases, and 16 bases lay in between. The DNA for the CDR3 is TGTGCCAGCAGCCGCAGGGGTCGAAACGACGAGCAGTACTTC. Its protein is CASSRRGRNDEQYF.

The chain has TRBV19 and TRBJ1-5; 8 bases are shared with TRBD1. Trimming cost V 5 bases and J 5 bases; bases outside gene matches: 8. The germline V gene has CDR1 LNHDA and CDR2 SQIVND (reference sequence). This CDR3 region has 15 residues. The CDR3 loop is CASSGLAGGDQPQHF. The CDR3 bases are TGTGCCAGTAGTGGTCTCGCAGGGGGCGATCAGCCCCAGCATTTT.

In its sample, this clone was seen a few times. CDR3 residues: CASSWREALGVTYEQYF. The DNA of the CDR3 is TGTGCCAGCAGCTGGCGTGAGGCTCTTGGAGTCACCTACGAGCAGTACTTC. V and J are TRBV13 and TRBJ2-7; the D is unclear. The CDR3 spans 17 residues. V shed 4 bases and J shed 2 bases, with 21 bases lying between them. Germline V lookup: CDR1 PRHDT, CDR2 FYEKMQ (reference sequence).

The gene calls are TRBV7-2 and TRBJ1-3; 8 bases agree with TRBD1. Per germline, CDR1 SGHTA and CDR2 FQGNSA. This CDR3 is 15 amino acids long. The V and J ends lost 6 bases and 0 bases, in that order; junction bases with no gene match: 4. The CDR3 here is CASRTGQVSGNTIYF. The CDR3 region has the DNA TGTGCCAGCAGAACGGGACAGGTCTCTGGAAACACCATATATTTT.

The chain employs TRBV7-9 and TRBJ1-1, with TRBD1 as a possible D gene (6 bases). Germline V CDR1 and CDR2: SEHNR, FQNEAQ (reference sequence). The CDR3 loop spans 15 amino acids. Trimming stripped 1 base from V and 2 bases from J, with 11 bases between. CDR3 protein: CASSLGGLKNTEAFF. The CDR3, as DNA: TGTGCCAGCAGCTTAGGGGGGCTCAAAAACACTGAAGCTTTCTTT.

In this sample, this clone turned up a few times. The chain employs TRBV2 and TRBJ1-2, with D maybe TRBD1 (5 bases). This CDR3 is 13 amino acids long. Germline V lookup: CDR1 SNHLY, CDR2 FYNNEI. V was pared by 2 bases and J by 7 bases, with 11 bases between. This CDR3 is CASSEKEDIGYTF. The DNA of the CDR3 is TGTGCCAGCAGTGAAAAAGAGGACATTGGCTACACCTTC.

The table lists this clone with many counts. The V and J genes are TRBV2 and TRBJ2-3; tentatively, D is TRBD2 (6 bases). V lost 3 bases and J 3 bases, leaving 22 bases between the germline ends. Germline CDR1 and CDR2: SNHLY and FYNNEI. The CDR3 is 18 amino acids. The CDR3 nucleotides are TGTGCCAGCAGTGACGTTTTGACTAGACGTTTAGCTACAGATACGCAGTATTTT. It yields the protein CASSDVLTRRLATDTQYF.

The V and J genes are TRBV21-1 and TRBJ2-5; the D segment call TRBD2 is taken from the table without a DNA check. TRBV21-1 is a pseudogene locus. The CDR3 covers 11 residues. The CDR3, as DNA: TGTGCCAGCAGCCTCAGCGGGACCCAGTACTTC. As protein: CASSLSGTQYF.

The CDR3 is CASSGQGSLNEQFF. CDR3 nucleotide sequence: TGTGCCAGCAGTGGACAGGGGTCTTTGAATGAGCAGTTCTTC. The chain has TRBV2 and TRBJ2-1; TRBD1 matches at 8 bases. V dropped 4 bases and J dropped 7; count of bases not matched to a gene: 6. The CDR3 sequence is 14 residues long. CDR1 SNHLY and CDR2 FYNNEI come from the germline V gene. Supplemented by reference TRBV2 and TRBJ2-1, the full variable domain reads EPEVTQTPSHQVTQMGQEVILRCVPISNHLYFYWYRQILGQKVEFLVSFYNNEISEKSEIFDDQFSVERPDGSNFTLKIRSTKLEDSAMYFCASSGQGSLNEQFFGPGTRLTVL.

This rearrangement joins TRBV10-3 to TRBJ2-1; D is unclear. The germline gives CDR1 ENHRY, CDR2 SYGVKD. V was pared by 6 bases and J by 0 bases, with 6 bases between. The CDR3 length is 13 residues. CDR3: CAIRISSYNEQFF. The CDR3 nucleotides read TGTGCCATCAGGATCAGCTCCTACAATGAGCAGTTCTTC.

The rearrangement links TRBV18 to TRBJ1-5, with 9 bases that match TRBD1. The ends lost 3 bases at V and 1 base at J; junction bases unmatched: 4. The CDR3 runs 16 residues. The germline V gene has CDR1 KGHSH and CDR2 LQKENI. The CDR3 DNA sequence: TGTGCCAGCTCACCTACAGGGGGCTGGAGCAATCAGCCCCAGCATTTT. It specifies CASSPTGGWSNQPQHF.

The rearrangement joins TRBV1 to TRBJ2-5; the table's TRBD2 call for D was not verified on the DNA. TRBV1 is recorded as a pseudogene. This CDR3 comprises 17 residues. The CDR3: CTSSQDLRASGGGTQYF. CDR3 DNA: TGCACCAGCAGCCAAGATCTTAGGGCTAGCGGGGGTGGGACCCAGTACTTC.

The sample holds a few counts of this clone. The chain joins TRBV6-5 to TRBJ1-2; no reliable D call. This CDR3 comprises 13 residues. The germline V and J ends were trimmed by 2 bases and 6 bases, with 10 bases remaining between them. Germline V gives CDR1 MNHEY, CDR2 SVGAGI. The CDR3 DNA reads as TGTGCCAGCAGTTACGGTGGAGGTCATGGCTACACCTTC. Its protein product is CASSYGGGHGYTF.

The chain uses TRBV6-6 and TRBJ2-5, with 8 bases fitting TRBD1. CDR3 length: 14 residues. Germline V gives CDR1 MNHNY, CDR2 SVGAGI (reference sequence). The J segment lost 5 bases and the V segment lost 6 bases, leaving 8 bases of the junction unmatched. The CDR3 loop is CASRRTGTMETQYF. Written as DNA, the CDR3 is TGTGCCAGCAGACGGACAGGGACAATGGAGACCCAGTACTTC.

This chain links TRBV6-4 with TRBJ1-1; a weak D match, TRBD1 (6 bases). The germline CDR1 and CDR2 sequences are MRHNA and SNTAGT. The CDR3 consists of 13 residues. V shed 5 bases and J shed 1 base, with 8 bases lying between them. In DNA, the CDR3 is TGTGCCAGCAGTCAGGGGACGAACACTGAAGCTTTCTTT. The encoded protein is CASSQGTNTEAFF.

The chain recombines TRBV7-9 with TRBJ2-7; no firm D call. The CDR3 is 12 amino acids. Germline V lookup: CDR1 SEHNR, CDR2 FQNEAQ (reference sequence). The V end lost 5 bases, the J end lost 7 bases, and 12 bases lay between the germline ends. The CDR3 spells CASSLRVGEQYV. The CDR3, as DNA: TGTGCCAGCAGCCTCCGTGTGGGAGAGCAGTACGTC.

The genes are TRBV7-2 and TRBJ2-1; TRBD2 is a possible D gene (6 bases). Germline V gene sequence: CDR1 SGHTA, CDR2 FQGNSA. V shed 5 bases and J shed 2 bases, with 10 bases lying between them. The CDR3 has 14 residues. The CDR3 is CASSQGTPYNEQFF. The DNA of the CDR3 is TGTGCCAGCAGCCAAGGGACTCCCTACAATGAGCAGTTCTTC.

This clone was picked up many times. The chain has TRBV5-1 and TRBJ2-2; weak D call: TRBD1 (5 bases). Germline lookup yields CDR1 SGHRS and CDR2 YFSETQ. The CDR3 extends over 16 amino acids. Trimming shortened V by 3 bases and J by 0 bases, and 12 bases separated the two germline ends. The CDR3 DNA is TGCGCCAGCAGCTCCCAGGGTGGGACGAACACCGGGGAGCTGTTTTTT. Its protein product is CASSSQGGTNTGELFF.

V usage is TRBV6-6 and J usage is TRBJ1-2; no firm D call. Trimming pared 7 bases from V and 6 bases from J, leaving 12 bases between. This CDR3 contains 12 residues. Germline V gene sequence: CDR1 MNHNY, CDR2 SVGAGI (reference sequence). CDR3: CASTQGGNGYTF. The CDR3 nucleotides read TGTGCCAGCACCCAAGGAGGGAATGGCTACACCTTC.

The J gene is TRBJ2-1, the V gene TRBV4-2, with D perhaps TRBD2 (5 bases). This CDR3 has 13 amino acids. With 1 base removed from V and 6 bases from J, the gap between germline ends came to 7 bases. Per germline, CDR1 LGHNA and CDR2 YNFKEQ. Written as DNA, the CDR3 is TGTGCCAGCAGCCAAGCCGGAGGCAATGAGCAGTTCTTC. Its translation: CASSQAGGNEQFF.